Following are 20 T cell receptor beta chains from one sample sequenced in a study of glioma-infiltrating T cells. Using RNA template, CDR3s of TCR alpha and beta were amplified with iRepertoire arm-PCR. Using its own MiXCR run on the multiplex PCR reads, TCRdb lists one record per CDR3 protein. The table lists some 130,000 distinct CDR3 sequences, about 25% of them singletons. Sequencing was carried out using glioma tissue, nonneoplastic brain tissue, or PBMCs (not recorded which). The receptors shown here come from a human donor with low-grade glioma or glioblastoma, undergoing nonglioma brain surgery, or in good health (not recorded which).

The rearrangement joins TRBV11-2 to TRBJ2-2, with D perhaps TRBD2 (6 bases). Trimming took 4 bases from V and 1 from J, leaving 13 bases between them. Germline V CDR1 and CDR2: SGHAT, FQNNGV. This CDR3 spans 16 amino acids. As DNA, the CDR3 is TGTGCCAGCAGCTCCTTGACGGGGGTGAACACCGGGGAGCTGTTTTTT. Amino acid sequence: CASSSLTGVNTGELFF.

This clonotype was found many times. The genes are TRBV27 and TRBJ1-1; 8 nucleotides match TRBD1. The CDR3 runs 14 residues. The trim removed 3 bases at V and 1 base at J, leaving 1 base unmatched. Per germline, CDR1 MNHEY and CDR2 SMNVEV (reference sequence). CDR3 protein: CASSFDRGNTEAFF. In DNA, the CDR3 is TGTGCCAGCAGTTTCGACAGGGGGAACACTGAAGCTTTCTTT.

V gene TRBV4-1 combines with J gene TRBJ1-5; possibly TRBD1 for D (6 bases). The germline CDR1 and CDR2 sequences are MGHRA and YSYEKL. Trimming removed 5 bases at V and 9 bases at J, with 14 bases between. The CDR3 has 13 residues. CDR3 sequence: CASSFQQGRPQHF. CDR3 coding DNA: TGCGCCAGCAGCTTTCAACAGGGTCGGCCCCAGCATTTT.

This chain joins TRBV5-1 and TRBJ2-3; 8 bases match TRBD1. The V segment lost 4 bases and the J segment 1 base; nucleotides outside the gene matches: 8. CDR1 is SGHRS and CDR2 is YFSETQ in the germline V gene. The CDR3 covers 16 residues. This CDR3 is CASSTTGGRRTDTQYF. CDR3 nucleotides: TGCGCCAGCAGCACTACAGGGGGTCGTCGCACAGATACGCAGTATTTT.

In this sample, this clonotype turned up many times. CDR3 bases: TGTGCCAGCAGTTCCCAGGGGGCGCCAAACACTGAAGCTTTCTTT. Encoded protein: CASSSQGAPNTEAFF. This chain uses TRBV6-1 with TRBJ1-1, with 8 bases aligning to TRBD1. Germline V lookup: CDR1 MNHNS, CDR2 SASEGT. J was trimmed by 2 bases and V by 5 bases; bases with no gene match: 7. The CDR3 runs to 15 residues.

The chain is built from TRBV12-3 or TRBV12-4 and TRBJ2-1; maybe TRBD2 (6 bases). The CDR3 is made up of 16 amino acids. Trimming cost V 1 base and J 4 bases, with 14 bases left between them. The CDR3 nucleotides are TGTGCCAGCAGTTTAGAGAGTGGGAGGTGGTACAATGAGCAGTTCTTC. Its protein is CASSLESGRWYNEQFF.

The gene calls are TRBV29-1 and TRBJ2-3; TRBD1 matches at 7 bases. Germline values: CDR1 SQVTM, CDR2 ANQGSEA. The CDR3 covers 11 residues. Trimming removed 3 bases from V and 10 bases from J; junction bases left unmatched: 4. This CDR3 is CSVEPGGAQYF. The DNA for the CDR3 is TGCAGCGTTGAGCCAGGGGGTGCGCAGTATTTT.

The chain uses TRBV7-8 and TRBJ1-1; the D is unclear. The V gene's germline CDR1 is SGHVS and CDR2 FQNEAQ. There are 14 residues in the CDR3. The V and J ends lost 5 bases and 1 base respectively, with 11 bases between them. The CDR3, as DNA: TGTGCCAGCAGCCCACCCTTAACGAACACTGAAGCTTTCTTT. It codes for CASSPPLTNTEAFF.

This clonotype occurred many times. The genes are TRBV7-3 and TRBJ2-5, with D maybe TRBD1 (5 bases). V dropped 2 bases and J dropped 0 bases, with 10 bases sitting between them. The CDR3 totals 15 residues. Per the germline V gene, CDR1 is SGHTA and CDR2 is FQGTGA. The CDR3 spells CASSLGRQYQETQYF. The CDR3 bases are TGTGCCAGCAGCTTAGGCAGACAGTACCAAGAGACCCAGTACTTC.

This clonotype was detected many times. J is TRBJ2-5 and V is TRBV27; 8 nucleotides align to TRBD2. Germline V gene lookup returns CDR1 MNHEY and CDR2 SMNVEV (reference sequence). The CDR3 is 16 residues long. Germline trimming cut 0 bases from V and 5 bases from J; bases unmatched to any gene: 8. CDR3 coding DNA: TGTGCCAGCAGTTTATCGAGCGCGGGAGGAGTGGAGACCCAGTACTTC. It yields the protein CASSLSSAGGVETQYF.

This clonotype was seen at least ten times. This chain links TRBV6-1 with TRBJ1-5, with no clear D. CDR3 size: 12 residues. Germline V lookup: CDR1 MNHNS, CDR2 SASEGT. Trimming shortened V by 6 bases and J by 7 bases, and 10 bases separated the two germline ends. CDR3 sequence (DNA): TGTGCCAGCAGCCTTACTTGGCAGCCCCAGCATTTT. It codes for CASSLTWQPQHF.

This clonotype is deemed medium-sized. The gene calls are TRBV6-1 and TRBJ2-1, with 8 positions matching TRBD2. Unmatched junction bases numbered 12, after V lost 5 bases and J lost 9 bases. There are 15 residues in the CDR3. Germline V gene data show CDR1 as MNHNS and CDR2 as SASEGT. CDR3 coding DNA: TGTGCCAGCAGTTCCACCGGGACTAGAGTCGGTGAGCAGTTCTTC. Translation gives CASSSTGTRVGEQFF.

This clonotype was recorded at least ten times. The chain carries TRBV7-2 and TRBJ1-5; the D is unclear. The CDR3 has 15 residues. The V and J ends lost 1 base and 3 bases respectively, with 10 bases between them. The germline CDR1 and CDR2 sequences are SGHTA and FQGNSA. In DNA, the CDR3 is TGTGCCAGCAGCTTAGGTGTCGGTACCAATCAGCCCCAGCATTTT. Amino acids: CASSLGVGTNQPQHF.

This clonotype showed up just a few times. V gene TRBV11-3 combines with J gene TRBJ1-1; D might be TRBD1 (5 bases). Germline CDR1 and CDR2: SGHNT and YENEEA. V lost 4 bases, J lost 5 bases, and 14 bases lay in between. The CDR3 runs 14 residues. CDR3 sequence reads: CASSSRQRRTEAFF. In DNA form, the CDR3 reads TGTGCCAGCAGCTCCCGACAGAGGAGGACTGAAGCTTTCTTT.

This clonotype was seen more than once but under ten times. The CDR3 protein is CATSDSGQAPNSPLHF. The CDR3 DNA is TGTGCCACCAGTGATTCCGGACAGGCCCCTAATTCACCCCTCCACTTT. The rearrangement links TRBV24-1 to TRBJ1-6; 7 nucleotides line up with TRBD1. Trimming cost V 2 bases and J 6 bases; bases outside gene matches: 6. CDR3 length: 16 amino acids. Germline V gene lookup returns CDR1 KGHDR and CDR2 SFDVKD.

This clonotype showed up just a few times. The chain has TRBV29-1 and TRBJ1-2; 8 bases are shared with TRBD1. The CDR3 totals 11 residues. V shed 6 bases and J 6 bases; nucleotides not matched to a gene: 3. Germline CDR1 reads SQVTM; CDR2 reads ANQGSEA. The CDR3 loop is CSVPDRDGYTF. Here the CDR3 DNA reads TGCAGCGTCCCGGACAGGGATGGCTACACCTTC.

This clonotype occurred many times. The CDR3 DNA sequence: TGCGCCAGCAGCCAGGGGGGACTAGCGGGTAATGAGCAGTTCTTC. Protein product: CASSQGGLAGNEQFF. The chain uses TRBV4-1 and TRBJ2-1, with TRBD2 identical over 12 bases. Germline-derived CDR1 and CDR2 are MGHRA and YSYEKL. After removal of 3 bases from V and 7 bases from J, the junction contained 4 bases not matched to a gene. There are 15 residues in the CDR3.

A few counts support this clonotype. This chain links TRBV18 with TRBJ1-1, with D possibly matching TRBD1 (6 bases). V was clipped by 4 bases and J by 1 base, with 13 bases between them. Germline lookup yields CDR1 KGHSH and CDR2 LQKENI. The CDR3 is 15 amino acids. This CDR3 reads CASSQRQAQNTEAFF. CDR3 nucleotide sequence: TGTGCCAGCTCACAAAGACAGGCCCAGAACACTGAAGCTTTCTTT.

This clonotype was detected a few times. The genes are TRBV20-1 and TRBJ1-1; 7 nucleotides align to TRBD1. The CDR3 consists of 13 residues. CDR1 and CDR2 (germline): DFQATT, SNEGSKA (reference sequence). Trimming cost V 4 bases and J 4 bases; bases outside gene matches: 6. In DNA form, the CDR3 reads TGCAGTGCTACACAGGGGTCGGGCACTGAAGCTTTCTTT. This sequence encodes CSATQGSGTEAFF.

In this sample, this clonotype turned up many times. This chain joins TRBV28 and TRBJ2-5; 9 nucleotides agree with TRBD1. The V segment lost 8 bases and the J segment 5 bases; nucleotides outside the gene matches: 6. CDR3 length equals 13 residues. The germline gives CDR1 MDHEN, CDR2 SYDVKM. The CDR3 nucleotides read TGTGCCAGCGGACAGGGGTGGAGGGAGACCCAGTACTTC. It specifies CASGQGWRETQYF.